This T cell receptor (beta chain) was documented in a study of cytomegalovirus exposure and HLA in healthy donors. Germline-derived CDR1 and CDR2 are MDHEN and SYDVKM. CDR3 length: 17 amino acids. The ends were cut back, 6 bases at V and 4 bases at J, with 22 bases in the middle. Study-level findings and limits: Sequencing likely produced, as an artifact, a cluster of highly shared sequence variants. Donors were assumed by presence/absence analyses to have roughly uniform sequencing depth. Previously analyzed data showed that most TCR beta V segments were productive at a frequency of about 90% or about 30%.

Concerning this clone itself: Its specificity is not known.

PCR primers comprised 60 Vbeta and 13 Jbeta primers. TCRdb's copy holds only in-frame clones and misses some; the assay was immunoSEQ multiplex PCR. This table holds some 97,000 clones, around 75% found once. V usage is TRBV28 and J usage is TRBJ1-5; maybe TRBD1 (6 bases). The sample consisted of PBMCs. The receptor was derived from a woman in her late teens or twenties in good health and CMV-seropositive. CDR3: CASRLATGSMGNQPQHF. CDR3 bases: TGTGCCAGCAGGCTGGCGACAGGTTCAATGGGGAATCAGCCCCAGCATTTT.